These 21 T cell receptor beta chains came from one sample sequenced in a study of T cells in localized non-small cell lung cancer. TCRdb's copy holds only in-frame clones and misses some; the assay was immunoSEQ multiplex PCR. The sample contains tens of thousands of clones, around 89% of which appear only once. This material consisted of PBMCs, taken before any cancer treatment. These receptors originate from a man aged 35 to 70 with stage II lung adenocarcinoma.

The chain joins TRBV7-2 to TRBJ2-7; D gene unclear. The CDR3 runs 14 residues. The ends were cut back, 3 bases at V and 0 bases at J, with 9 bases in the middle. CDR1 SGHTA and CDR2 FQGNSA come from the germline V gene. The CDR3 reads CASSLSRLSYEQYF. CDR3 DNA sequence: TGTGCCAGCAGCTTGTCCCGCCTCTCCTACGAGCAGTACTTC.

This chain joins TRBV2 and TRBJ2-7, with 10 bases that match TRBD2. The trim removed 9 bases at V and 4 bases at J, leaving 12 bases unmatched. The CDR3 runs 15 residues. The germline CDR1 and CDR2 sequences are SNHLY and FYNNEI. The CDR3 bases are TGTGCCAGTAGTCCTAGCGGGGGCGGACCTTACGAGCAGTACTTC. Its protein product is CASSPSGGGPYEQYF.

The genes are TRBV10-3 and TRBJ2-7; 7 bases are shared with TRBD2. The V gene's germline CDR1 is ENHRY and CDR2 SYGVKD. Unmatched junction bases numbered 11, after V lost 6 bases and J lost 6 bases. This CDR3 has 14 amino acids. The CDR3 nucleotides are TGTGCCATCAGGGGGGAGGGACCTACTTCCGAGCAGTACTTC. This encodes CAIRGEGPTSEQYF.

The J gene is TRBJ2-1, the V gene TRBV7-3; TRBD2 aligns across 9 bases. CDR1 is SGHTA, CDR2 FQGTGA, per germline. This CDR3 comprises 15 residues. J gave up 9 bases and V 5 bases, and 11 bases lay outside the gene matches. CDR3 loop: CASSPLAGPFGEQFF. The DNA of the CDR3 is TGTGCCAGCAGCCCGCTAGCGGGGCCCTTTGGTGAGCAGTTCTTC. Full variable domain (rest looked up from reference TRBV7-3 and TRBJ2-1): GAGVSQTPSNKVTEKGKYVELRCDPISGHTALYWYRQSLGQGPEFLIYFQGTGAADDSGLPNDRFFAVRPEGSVSTLKIQRTERGDSAVYLCASSPLAGPFGEQFFGPGTRLTVL.

This clone was counted a few times. The CDR3 here is CASSPRTVGGELFF. The DNA of the CDR3 is TGCGCCAGCAGCCCCAGGACAGTCGGGGGGGAGCTGTTTTTT. The chain is built from TRBV4-3 and TRBJ2-2; maybe TRBD1 (6 bases). The CDR3 consists of 14 residues. Germline values: CDR1 LGHNA, CDR2 YSLEER. Deletions cut 4 bases from V and 8 bases from J, with 14 bases between.

The chain has TRBV4-1 and TRBJ2-1, with TRBD2 matching 8 bases. This CDR3 contains 17 residues. Germline CDR1 reads MGHRA; CDR2 reads YSYEKL. V shed 0 bases, J shed 3 bases, and the junction held 7 bases outside the gene matches. DNA for the CDR3: TGCGCCAGCAGCCAAGAGGGTAGCGGGAAAGGCTACAATGAGCAGTTCTTC. Amino acids: CASSQEGSGKGYNEQFF.

The chain recombines TRBV7-9 with TRBJ2-1; D is uncertain. CDR3 size: 12 residues. Germline CDR1 is SEHNR and CDR2 is FQNEAQ (reference sequence). Trimming removed 4 bases at V and 7 bases at J, with 8 bases between. Here the CDR3 DNA reads TGTGCCAGCAGCTCACACGTTAATGAGCAGTTCTTC. Protein sequence: CASSSHVNEQFF.

J is TRBJ2-7 and V is TRBV9; a possible D gene is TRBD2 (6 bases). The V end lost 7 bases, the J end lost 4 bases, and 15 bases lay between the germline ends. Germline CDR1 and CDR2: SGDLS and YYNGEE. The CDR3 runs to 13 residues. CDR3 nucleotide sequence: TGTGCCAGCCGTTCGGAGGGTTCGTACGAGCAGTACTTC. Residues: CASRSEGSYEQYF.

This clone was counted between two and nine times. The chain employs TRBV7-2 and TRBJ1-5; unclear D gene. V lost 1 base and J 5 bases, leaving 12 bases between the germline ends. CDR1 is SGHTA, CDR2 FQGNSA, per germline. The CDR3 has 15 residues. For the CDR3, the DNA is TGTGCCAGCAGCTTAGTGGTGGAGGGAGATCAGCCCCAGCATTTT. As protein: CASSLVVEGDQPQHF.

The chain is built from TRBV5-6 and TRBJ1-1, with D hard to call. Germline V lookup: CDR1 SGHDT, CDR2 YYEEEE. The CDR3 contains 13 residues. V lost 0 bases, J lost 5 bases, and 8 bases lay in between. CDR3 bases: TGTGCCAGCAGCTTGGCCTTAGAGACTGAAGCTTTCTTT. Encoded protein: CASSLALETEAFF.

The chain has TRBV9 and TRBJ2-5; D uncertain. Germline V CDR1 and CDR2: SGDLS, YYNGEE. This CDR3 has 13 amino acids. The V and J ends lost 0 bases and 2 bases respectively, with 5 bases between them. DNA for the CDR3: TGTGCCAGCAGCGTAGTCGAGCAAGAGACCCAGTACTTC. Translation gives CASSVVEQETQYF.

The chain links TRBV7-6 to TRBJ2-1, with 11 bases fitting TRBD2. From germline, CDR1 is SGHVS and CDR2 FNYEAQ. The CDR3 contains 15 residues. Unmatched junction bases numbered 7, after V lost 5 bases and J lost 7 bases. CDR3 region: CASSHTSGSVNEQFF. As DNA, the CDR3 is TGTGCCAGCAGCCATACTAGCGGGAGTGTAAATGAGCAGTTCTTC.

In its sample, this clone was seen a few times. The chain uses TRBV7-9 and TRBJ2-4; no clear D. The germline V and J ends were trimmed by 4 bases and 0 bases, with 7 bases remaining between them. The CDR3 consists of 14 residues. CDR1 and CDR2 (germline): SEHNR, FQNEAQ (reference sequence). For the CDR3, the DNA is TGTGCCAGCAGCTCCGCCGTAGCCAAAAACATTCAGTACTTC. Translating it yields CASSSAVAKNIQYF.

The CDR3 sequence: CASSEGGQETQYF. In nucleotides, the CDR3 is TGCGCCAGCAGTGAGGGGGGGCAAGAGACCCAGTACTTC. The chain carries TRBV10-2 and TRBJ2-5; maybe TRBD2 (6 bases). The CDR3 sequence is 13 residues long. Trimming took off 2 bases at V and 2 bases at J, with 6 bases between the two ends. Germline V gene sequence: CDR1 WSHSY, CDR2 SAAADI.

J is TRBJ2-1 and V is TRBV11-2; a weak D match, TRBD2 (5 bases). V was trimmed by 0 bases and J by 6 bases, leaving 9 bases between them. Germline values: CDR1 SGHAT, CDR2 FQNNGV. CDR3 length: 14 residues. The CDR3 sequence: CASSLEIASNEQFF. The CDR3 region has the DNA TGTGCCAGCAGCTTAGAAATAGCGTCCAATGAGCAGTTCTTC.

As DNA, the CDR3 is TGTGCCAGCAAGCGGGACACTCGAAATAGAGTGGTGTACGAGCAGTACTTC. This gives the protein CASKRDTRNRVVYEQYF. The chain joins TRBV21-1 to TRBJ2-7; the table's D gene call, TRBD2, was not cross checked with the DNA. TRBV21-1 is annotated as a pseudogene. The CDR3 is 17 amino acids.

CDR3 region: CASSRQLALEYDGQFF. CDR3 sequence (DNA): TGCGCCAGCAGCCGACAACTAGCGTTAGAATATGATGGGCAGTTCTTC. V is TRBV4-3 and J is TRBJ2-1, with 7 bases that match TRBD2. CDR3 length equals 16 residues. Trimming removed 4 bases from V and 12 bases from J; junction bases left unmatched: 18. Looked up from germline, CDR1 is LGHNA and CDR2 is YSLEER.

The V call is TRBV21-1, the J call TRBJ1-6. TRBV21-1 is described as a pseudogene. The CDR3 spans 12 residues. The CDR3 loop reads CASSKGRKPLHF. In DNA, the CDR3 is TGTGCCAGCAGCAAAGGGAGGAAACCCCTCCACTTT.

The gene calls are TRBV5-8 and TRBJ2-5; TRBD1 agrees at 8 bases. Germline trimming cut 4 bases from V and 5 bases from J; bases unmatched to any gene: 10. In germline, CDR1 is SGHTS, CDR2 YDEGEE. CDR3 length: 15 residues. The CDR3 DNA reads as TGTGCCAGCAGCGAAGGACAGGGTGTAGGGGAGACCCAGTACTTC. Amino acid sequence: CASSEGQGVGETQYF.

This clone was recorded a few times. The J gene is TRBJ1-2, the V gene TRBV19; no firm D call. This CDR3 is 14 amino acids long. Germline-derived CDR1 and CDR2 are LNHDA and SQIVND (reference sequence). Between the trimmed V and J ends, which lost 5 bases and 4 bases, there was a span of 14 bases. CDR3 in amino acids: CASSLRTELYGYTF. The CDR3 DNA follows: TGTGCCAGTAGTCTAAGGACGGAGCTCTATGGCTACACCTTC.

The gene calls are TRBV9 and TRBJ2-7; D might be TRBD1 or TRBD2, each matching 6 bases. This CDR3 is 15 amino acids long. V lost 3 bases to trimming and J lost 5 bases, with 18 bases between them. Per germline, CDR1 SGDLS and CDR2 YYNGEE. This chain's CDR3 is CASSAGGGPLHEQYF. The CDR3 DNA sequence: TGTGCCAGCAGCGCTGGAGGGGGGCCCCTCCACGAGCAGTACTTC.